Listed below are T cell receptor beta chains from one sample, sequenced in a study of identical twins. TCRdb re-called the 5' RACE reads through MiXCR, storing one row per CDR3 protein. The sample records roughly 540,000 distinct CDR3 sequences, about 20% being singletons. These data are also associated with another study on T cells expressing NK-cell markers.

The specimen was CD4+ T cells sorted from blood. All receptors come from a woman younger than 35 in good health. Each CDR3 is given with its conserved first and last residue. D genes are given only for firm matches. Clone size appears in some rows only: once, few, many, or a class for an expanded clone.

cdr3_nt: TGTGCCAGCAGCTCACCTGGCGTCGGTGGGGATACGCAGTATTTT; cdr3_aa: CASSSPGVGGDTQYF; d_call: NA; j_call: TRBJ2-3; clone_size: NA; v_call: TRBV9
cdr3_nt: TGTGCCAGCAGTCCGACAGGGGAAGGAAGCAATCAGCCCCAGCATTTT; cdr3_aa: CASSPTGEGSNQPQHF; d_call: TRBD1; j_call: TRBJ1-5; clone_size: few; v_call: TRBV12-3/TRBV12-4
cdr3_nt: TGCAGTGCTATCGGACGGCCAACTAATGAAAAACTGTTTTTT; cdr3_aa: CSAIGRPTNEKLFF; d_call: NA; j_call: TRBJ1-4; clone_size: NA; v_call: TRBV20-1
cdr3_nt: TGCAGTGCGGCGGATAGGGGGTGGGGGAATGAGCAGTTCTTC; cdr3_aa: CSAADRGWGNEQFF; d_call: NA; j_call: TRBJ2-1; clone_size: few; v_call: TRBV20-1
cdr3_nt: TGTGCCATCAGCCTCTACACAGATACGCAGTATTTT; cdr3_aa: CAISLYTDTQYF; d_call: NA; j_call: TRBJ2-3; clone_size: NA; v_call: TRBV10-3
cdr3_nt: TGTGCCAGCAGTTACAGGGGCTACGAGCAGTACTTC; cdr3_aa: CASSYRGYEQYF; d_call: NA; j_call: TRBJ2-7; clone_size: many; v_call: TRBV6-2/TRBV6-3
cdr3_nt: TGTGCCAGCAGCTCACGGGGGGGAGGCACAGATACGCAGTATTTT; cdr3_aa: CASSSRGGGTDTQYF; d_call: TRBD2; j_call: TRBJ2-3; clone_size: NA; v_call: TRBV7-3
cdr3_nt: TGCAGTGGACTTGCAAGGGGTGGCTACACCTTC; cdr3_aa: CSGLARGGYTF; d_call: NA; j_call: TRBJ1-2; clone_size: few; v_call: TRBV20-1
cdr3_nt: TGTGCCAGCAGTGATTTGGCAGGAGGTGCAGATACGCAGTATTTT; cdr3_aa: CASSDLAGGADTQYF; d_call: NA; j_call: TRBJ2-3; clone_size: few; v_call: TRBV25-1
cdr3_nt: TGTGCCAGCAGAAAGACTAGCGGGAGGATCTCCTACAATGAGCAGTTCTTC; cdr3_aa: CASRKTSGRISYNEQFF; d_call: TRBD2; j_call: TRBJ2-1; clone_size: few; v_call: TRBV7-8
cdr3_nt: TGTGCCAGCAGCGCATCGACAGGGGGAGGGTCACCCCTCCACTTT; cdr3_aa: CASSASTGGGSPLHF; d_call: TRBD1; j_call: TRBJ1-6; clone_size: few; v_call: TRBV7-9
cdr3_nt: TGCAGTGCCGAGGGGGGTGTTGAGACAATGTCCACTGAAGCTTTCTTT; cdr3_aa: CSAEGGVETMSTEAFF; d_call: NA; j_call: TRBJ1-1; clone_size: NA; v_call: TRBV20-1
cdr3_nt: TGTGCCAGCAGCACTAGGACTAGCGGGCTAAATGAGCAGTTCTTC; cdr3_aa: CASSTRTSGLNEQFF; d_call: TRBD2; j_call: TRBJ2-1; clone_size: few; v_call: TRBV7-9
cdr3_nt: TGTGCCAGTCTACGCACACGGGCGCCCTACGAGCAGTACTTC; cdr3_aa: CASLRTRAPYEQYF; d_call: NA; j_call: TRBJ2-7; clone_size: NA; v_call: TRBV28
cdr3_nt: TGTGCCAGCAGCGTAGGGGCTAGCGGGAGAGGAGATACGCAGTATTTT; cdr3_aa: CASSVGASGRGDTQYF; d_call: TRBD2; j_call: TRBJ2-3; clone_size: NA; v_call: TRBV9
cdr3_nt: TGCGCCAGCAGCTTGGGACTAGCGGGTCGCCACACAGATACGCAGTATTTT; cdr3_aa: CASSLGLAGRHTDTQYF; d_call: TRBD2; j_call: TRBJ2-3; clone_size: few; v_call: TRBV5-1
cdr3_nt: TGCGCCAGCAGCGCCGGGGGACTAGCGGGGAACAATGAGCAGTTCTTC; cdr3_aa: CASSAGGLAGNNEQFF; d_call: TRBD2; j_call: TRBJ2-1; clone_size: NA; v_call: TRBV5-1
cdr3_nt: TGTGCCAGCAGGCCTAGCTCGGTCAGTGAGCAGTTCTTC; cdr3_aa: CASRPSSVSEQFF; d_call: NA; j_call: TRBJ2-1; clone_size: few; v_call: TRBV12-3/TRBV12-4
cdr3_nt: TGCAGTGCTAAGGCAGGACTAGCGGGAAACCGGGAGCTGTTTTTT; cdr3_aa: CSAKAGLAGNRELFF; d_call: TRBD2; j_call: TRBJ2-2; clone_size: NA; v_call: TRBV20-1
cdr3_nt: TGTGCCAGCTGGAGCGGGGGGAACACCGGGGAGCTGTTTTTT; cdr3_aa: CASWSGGNTGELFF; d_call: TRBD2; j_call: TRBJ2-2; clone_size: NA; v_call: TRBV18
cdr3_nt: TGTGCCAGCTCGTTTGCGTCCGGGGGGAGCTCCTACAATGAGCAGTTCTTC; cdr3_aa: CASSFASGGSSYNEQFF; d_call: TRBD2; j_call: TRBJ2-1; clone_size: few; v_call: TRBV18
cdr3_nt: TGTGCCAGCAGTACTGGGACTCTCCGAGAGACCCAGTACTTC; cdr3_aa: CASSTGTLRETQYF; d_call: NA; j_call: TRBJ2-5; clone_size: NA; v_call: TRBV7-9
cdr3_nt: TGTGCCAGCAGTACTACAGCCTTCTATGGCTACACCTTC; cdr3_aa: CASSTTAFYGYTF; d_call: NA; j_call: TRBJ1-2; clone_size: many; v_call: TRBV6-5
cdr3_nt: TGTGCCAGTAGTGGATCTCGCGGGGGGGCAAATGAGCAGTTCTTC; cdr3_aa: CASSGSRGGANEQFF; d_call: TRBD2; j_call: TRBJ2-1; clone_size: NA; v_call: TRBV19
cdr3_nt: TGTGCCAGCAGCCAAGGGGCAAAGGGGGGCCAGCCCCAGCATTTT; cdr3_aa: CASSQGAKGGQPQHF; d_call: NA; j_call: TRBJ1-5; clone_size: NA; v_call: TRBV3-1
cdr3_nt: TGCAGCCCGGGGTGGGGACAGGGTCGGGACACTGAAGCTTTCTTT; cdr3_aa: CSPGWGQGRDTEAFF; d_call: TRBD1; j_call: TRBJ1-1; clone_size: NA; v_call: TRBV29-1
cdr3_nt: TGTGCCAGCAGCTGGGGGTCGCTGGGAAGCTCCTACAATGAGCAGTTCTTC; cdr3_aa: CASSWGSLGSSYNEQFF; d_call: NA; j_call: TRBJ2-1; clone_size: NA; v_call: TRBV7-9
cdr3_nt: TGTGCCAGCAGCATTGACACCGCTGAAGCTTTCTTT; cdr3_aa: CASSIDTAEAFF; d_call: NA; j_call: TRBJ1-1; clone_size: few; v_call: TRBV7-2
cdr3_nt: TGTGCCAGCAGCTTCCAGGACAGGGGTTCATTTTCCGGGGAGCTGTTTTTT; cdr3_aa: CASSFQDRGSFSGELFF; d_call: TRBD1; j_call: TRBJ2-2; clone_size: NA; v_call: TRBV11-3
cdr3_nt: TGTGCCAGCAGTGGGGGGGCGTCCTACGAGCAGTACTTC; cdr3_aa: CASSGGASYEQYF; d_call: NA; j_call: TRBJ2-7; clone_size: many; v_call: TRBV12-3/TRBV12-4
cdr3_nt: TGTGCCAGCAGTCGCTCGGAGTTTCGGGGAAACACCATATATTTT; cdr3_aa: CASSRSEFRGNTIYF; d_call: NA; j_call: TRBJ1-3; clone_size: NA; v_call: TRBV12-3/TRBV12-4
cdr3_nt: TGTGCCATCAGTGAGTCGAGGGCTAGCGGGAGCACCCCCTACAATGAGCAGTTCTTC; cdr3_aa: CAISESRASGSTPYNEQFF; d_call: TRBD2; j_call: TRBJ2-1; clone_size: NA; v_call: TRBV10-3